The clone carrying this T cell receptor beta chain was seen ten or more times. Its target is not known. The sample originates from a study of CD8 T cells in ankylosing spondylitis. The CDR3 is 15 residues long. Germline CDR1 MDHEN, CDR2 SYDVKM. Trimming pared 9 bases from V and 6 bases from J, leaving 21 bases between. General observations from the study: The study identified a TCR beta motif of several highly homologous variants that appeared characteristic of ankylosing spondylitis blood. The authors found the disease-linked clones to be CD8+ and relatively rare in peripheral blood. Reported data indicate significant enrichment of disease-linked clones within matched ankylosing spondylitis synovial fluid. Reactive arthritis synovial fluid and blood were previously reported to contain some motif variants.

Making the TCR beta libraries involved quantitative 5'-RACE with molecular barcodes. TCRdb reprocessed the 5' RACE reads via MiXCR and lists one record per CDR3 protein. The repertoire consists of 450,000 to 550,000 distinct CDR3 sequences, with 5.3% occurring once and the leading ten covering 3% to 4%. The source material was blood, either unsorted or a sorted T cell fraction (not recorded which). The chain has TRBV28 and TRBJ2-1, with D possibly TRBD2 on 7 matching bases. This sequence was found in a male donor with ankylosing spondylitis. CDR3 sequence reads: CASCRGLLGGNEQFF. DNA of the CDR3: TGTGCCAGTTGCCGGGGACTATTAGGGGGCAATGAGCAGTTCTTC.